The present T cell receptor (beta chain) was sequenced within a study of blood T cell repertoires in COVID-19. As originally analysed: Reference gene primer amplification gave nucleated cell count estimates. Profiling relied on immunoSEQ multiplex PCR, and the TCRdb table lists in-frame clones only, not all of them. Clone size and the V and J calls come from that table; the DNA yielded D and trimming. The sample comprises about 200,000 clones, approximately 86% of which are singletons, and 3% rests with the top ten. The receptor was derived from a man in his fifties or sixties with acute or convalescent COVID-19. Sequencing was done on a sample of peripheral blood.

CDR3 in DNA: TGTGCCACCAGTGACGCACAGGGAACAGATACGCAGTATTTT. Its translation is CATSDAQGTDTQYF. The J gene is TRBJ2-3, the V gene TRBV24-1; possibly TRBD1 for D (6 bases). The germline gives CDR1 KGHDR, CDR2 SFDVKD. The CDR3 runs to 14 residues. V was pared by 4 bases and J by 3 bases, with 10 bases between.